This T cell receptor (beta chain) was documented in a study of blood T cells in healthy people across ages (dated by TCRdb to the mid-2010s). Background on the whole study: In model experiments, template switching captured about one uniquely barcoded TCR beta cDNA molecule for every two T cells. The study measured age-related changes in TCR beta repertoire diversity using deep sequencing normalized with unique cDNA molecular identifiers. Four age groups were formed from the donors: young (average 16 years), middle-aged (approximately 39), aged (roughly 58) and long-lived (approximately 78). For two donors (one aged 18 to 29 and one aged 80 or older), the study analyzed two additional independent replicas of 1 million unique cDNA reads from the same blood draw. To avoid experimental bias, donors of different ages were spread randomly across the sequencing lanes.

A few counts support this clonotype. Its antigen remains undetermined. Base qualities are missing; no much larger clone stands one base away. Receptor amplification or capture employed 5' RACE. TCRdb shows the sequencer as Illumina HiSeq 2500. A second 7 to 11 cycle PCR used a sample-barcoded 5' primer and a J-beta primer mix. Each TCR beta cDNA molecule received a unique molecular identifier from a template-switch 5' adaptor carrying 12 random nucleotides. Each sample yielded at least 3 million CDR3-containing paired-end reads. The Mint cDNA synthesis kit, primed by a TRBC-specific oligonucleotide, was used to synthesize first-strand cDNA from all RNA. All cDNA was treated with uracil-DNA glycosylase and then went through a first 18-cycle PCR with the universal primers M1SS and BC2_uni_R. For the original study's pipeline: Each sample was normalized by randomly selecting 1 million high-quality reads, each carrying a distinct molecular identifier. Reads with shared molecular identifiers were discarded instead of being binned into consensus sequences. MiTCR, run with a Q25 quality threshold and the strictest error-elimination algorithm, handled CDR3 identification, clonotype clustering and error correction. A nonparametric unseen species model with Euler transformation was used to estimate a lower bound on total TCR beta diversity. Through fastp at Q25 and MiXCR, TCRdb rebuilt clones from the public reads, retaining in-frame beta chains. A single entry per CDR3 protein holds the most common genes and DNA from its merged rows. In this record, the V and J calls reflect TCRdb's handling and not the investigators' own analysis. The table for this sample lists about 640,000 distinct CDR3 sequences; roughly 50% of them were counted only once. 30% to 40% of the sample comes from the top ten.

The CDR3 measures 12 amino acids from cysteine to phenylalanine. Only the CDR3 region is kept as DNA, spanning 36 bases read in frame from base 1. The V end loses 2 bases and the J end loses 7 bases, and a stretch of 9 bases separates them. From a lookup of the germline V gene (reference sequence), CDR1 and CDR2 are SEHNR and FQNEAQ. Donors were a few dozen systemically healthy Caucasian individuals from Russia aged roughly 6 to 90 years. Each donor gave 8.5 to 10 milliliters of peripheral blood, collected into EDTA-treated Vacutainer tubes. Ficoll-Paque density-gradient centrifugation was used to isolate PBMCs, with at least 7 million per sample. Total RNA, at least 6 micrograms per sample, was extracted from PBMCs with Trizol reagent. Naive CD45RAhigh/CD27high T cell percentages were measured by flow cytometry on a PBMC aliquot from every donor. Points the paper makes about the study in general: Observed TCR beta diversity per million T cells fell roughly linearly with age, and a significant reduction was already apparent by age around 40. Conclusive comparison of naive and antigen-experienced compartments was prevented by the profiling of bulk unsorted PBMCs. Compared with the aged group, the long-lived group had more naive CD4+ T cells, fewer expanded clones and increased TCR diversity, suggesting age selection. The percentage of naive T cells measured by flow cytometry correlated strongly with observed TCR beta diversity. Because the CMV infection status of the donors was unknown, age-related changes in expanded clonotypes may potentially have been confounded. Estimates of total diversity from one million sequenced T cells were regarded as lower bounds and underestimates.

Input material: blood. The chain is encoded by TRBV7-9 joined to TRBJ2-7; confidence is insufficient to name the D gene. The TCR sequence derives from a man aged 55-75 years in good health. The nucleotide sequence is given as TGTGCCAGCAGCTTATCGGTTGGGGAGCAGTACTTC. It encodes CASSLSVGEQYF.